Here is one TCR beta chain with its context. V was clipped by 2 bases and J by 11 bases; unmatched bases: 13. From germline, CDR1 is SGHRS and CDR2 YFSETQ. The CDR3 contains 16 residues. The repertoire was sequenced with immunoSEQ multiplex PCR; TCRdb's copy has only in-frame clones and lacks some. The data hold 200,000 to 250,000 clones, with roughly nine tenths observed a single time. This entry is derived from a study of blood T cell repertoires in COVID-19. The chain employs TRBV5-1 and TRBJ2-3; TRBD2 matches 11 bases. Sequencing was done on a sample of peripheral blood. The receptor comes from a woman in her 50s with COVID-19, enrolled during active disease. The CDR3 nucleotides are TGCGCCAGCAGCTTCCTAGCGGGGGGCGGTTCGGATTGGCAGTATTTT. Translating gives CASSFLAGGGSDWQYF.